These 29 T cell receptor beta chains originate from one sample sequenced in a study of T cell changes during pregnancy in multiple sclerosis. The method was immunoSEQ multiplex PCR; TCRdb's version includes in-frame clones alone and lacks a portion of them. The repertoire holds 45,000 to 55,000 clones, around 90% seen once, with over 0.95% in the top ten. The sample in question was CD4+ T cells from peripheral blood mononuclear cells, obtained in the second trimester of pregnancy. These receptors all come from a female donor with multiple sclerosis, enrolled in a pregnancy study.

Here the CDR3 DNA reads TGCGCCAGCAGCCAAACTACAGGGGACCACTACGAGCAGTACTTC. This encodes CASSQTTGDHYEQYF. The chain employs TRBV4-1 and TRBJ2-7, with TRBD1 identical over 7 bases. The trim removed 2 bases at V and 3 bases at J, leaving 7 bases unmatched. The CDR3 runs to 15 residues. Germline CDR1 is MGHRA and CDR2 is YSYEKL.

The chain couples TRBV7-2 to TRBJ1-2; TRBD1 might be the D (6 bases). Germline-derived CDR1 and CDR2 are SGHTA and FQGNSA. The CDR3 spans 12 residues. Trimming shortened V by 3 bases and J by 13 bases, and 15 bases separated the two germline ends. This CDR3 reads CASSLAQGVCTF. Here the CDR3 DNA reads TGTGCCAGCAGCTTGGCACAGGGAGTTTGCACCTTC.

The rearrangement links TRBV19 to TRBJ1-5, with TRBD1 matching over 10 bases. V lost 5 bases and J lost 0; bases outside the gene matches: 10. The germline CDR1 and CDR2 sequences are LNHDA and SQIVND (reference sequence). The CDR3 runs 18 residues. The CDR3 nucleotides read TGTGCCAGTAGTCCCGAGGGGACAGGGGCTTATAGCAATCAGCCCCAGCATTTT. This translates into CASSPEGTGAYSNQPQHF.

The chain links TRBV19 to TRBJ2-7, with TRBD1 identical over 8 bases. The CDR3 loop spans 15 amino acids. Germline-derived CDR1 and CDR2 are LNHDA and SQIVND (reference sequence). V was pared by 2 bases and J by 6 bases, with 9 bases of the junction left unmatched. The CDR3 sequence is CASSIQTGGSLEQYF. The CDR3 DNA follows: TGTGCCAGTAGTATACAAACAGGGGGAAGTCTCGAGCAGTACTTC.

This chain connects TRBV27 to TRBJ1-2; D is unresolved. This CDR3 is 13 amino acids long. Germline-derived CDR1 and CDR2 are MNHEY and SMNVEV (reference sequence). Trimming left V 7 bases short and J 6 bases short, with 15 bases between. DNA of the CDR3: TGTGCCAGCACCAACGGGGAGGGCCATGGCTACACCTTC. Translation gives CASTNGEGHGYTF.

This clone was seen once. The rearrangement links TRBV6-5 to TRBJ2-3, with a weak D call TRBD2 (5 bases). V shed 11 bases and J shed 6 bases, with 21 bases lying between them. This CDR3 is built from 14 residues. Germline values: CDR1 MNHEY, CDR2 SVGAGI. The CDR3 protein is CASRRGKMGDTQYF. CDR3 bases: TGTGCCTCCCGACGGGGAAAGATGGGGGATACGCAGTATTTT.

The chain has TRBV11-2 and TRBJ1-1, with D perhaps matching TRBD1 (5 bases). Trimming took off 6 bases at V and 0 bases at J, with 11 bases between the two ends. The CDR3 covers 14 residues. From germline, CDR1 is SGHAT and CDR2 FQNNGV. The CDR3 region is CASSRSTVNTEAFF. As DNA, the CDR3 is TGTGCCAGCAGTAGATCGACAGTGAACACTGAAGCTTTCTTT.

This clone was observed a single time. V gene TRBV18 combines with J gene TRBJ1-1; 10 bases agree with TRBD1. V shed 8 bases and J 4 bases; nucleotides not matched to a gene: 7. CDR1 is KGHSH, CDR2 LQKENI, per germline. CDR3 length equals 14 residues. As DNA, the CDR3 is TGTGCCAGCGTCACCGGGACAGGGGCCACTGAAGCTTTCTTT. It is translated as CASVTGTGATEAFF.

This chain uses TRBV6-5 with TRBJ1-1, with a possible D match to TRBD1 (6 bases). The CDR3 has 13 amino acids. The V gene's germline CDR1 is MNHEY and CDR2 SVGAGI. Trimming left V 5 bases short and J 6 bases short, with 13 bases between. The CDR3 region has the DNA TGTGCCAGCAGTCGGCGACAGGTCGCTGAAGCTTTCTTT. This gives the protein CASSRRQVAEAFF.

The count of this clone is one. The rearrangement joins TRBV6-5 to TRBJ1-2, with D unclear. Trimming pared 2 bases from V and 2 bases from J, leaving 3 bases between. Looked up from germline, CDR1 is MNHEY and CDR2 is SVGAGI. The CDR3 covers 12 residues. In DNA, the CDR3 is TGTGCCAGCAGTTACAGCAACTATGGCTACACCTTC. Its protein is CASSYSNYGYTF.

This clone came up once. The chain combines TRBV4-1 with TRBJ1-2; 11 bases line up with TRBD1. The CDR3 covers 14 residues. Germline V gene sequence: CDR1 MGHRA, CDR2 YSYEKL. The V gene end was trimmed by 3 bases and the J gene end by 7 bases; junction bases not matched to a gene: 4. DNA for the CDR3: TGCGCCAGCAGCCATGGACAGGGGGCGGGTGGCTACACCTTC. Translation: CASSHGQGAGGYTF.

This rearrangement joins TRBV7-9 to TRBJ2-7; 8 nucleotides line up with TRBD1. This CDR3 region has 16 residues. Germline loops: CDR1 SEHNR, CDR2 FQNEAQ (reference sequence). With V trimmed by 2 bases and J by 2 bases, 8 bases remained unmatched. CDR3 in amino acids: CASSLSAGQVTYEQYF. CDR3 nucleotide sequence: TGTGCCAGCAGCTTATCCGCGGGACAGGTCACCTACGAGCAGTACTTC.

The DNA for the CDR3 is TGTGCCAGCAGCGGATTAGCGGGGTCCTACGAGCAGTACTTC. This translates into CASSGLAGSYEQYF. V and J are TRBV7-8 and TRBJ2-7, with 8 positions matching TRBD2. The CDR3 is made up of 14 amino acids. The V gene's germline CDR1 is SGHVS and CDR2 FQNEAQ. After removal of 5 bases from V and 1 base from J, the junction contained 4 bases not matched to a gene.

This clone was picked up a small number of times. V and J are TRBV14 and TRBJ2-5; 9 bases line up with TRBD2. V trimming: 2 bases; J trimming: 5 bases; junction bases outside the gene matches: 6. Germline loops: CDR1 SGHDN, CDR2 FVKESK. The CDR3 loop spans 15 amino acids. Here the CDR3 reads CASSQRGRALETQYF. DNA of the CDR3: TGTGCCAGCAGCCAACGCGGGAGGGCCCTTGAGACCCAGTACTTC. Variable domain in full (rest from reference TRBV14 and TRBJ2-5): EAGVTQFPSHSVIEKGQTVTLRCDPISGHDNLYWYRRVMGKEIKFLLHFVKESKQDESGMPNNRFLAERTGGTYSTLKVQPAELEDSGVYFCASSQRGRALETQYFGPGTRLLVL.

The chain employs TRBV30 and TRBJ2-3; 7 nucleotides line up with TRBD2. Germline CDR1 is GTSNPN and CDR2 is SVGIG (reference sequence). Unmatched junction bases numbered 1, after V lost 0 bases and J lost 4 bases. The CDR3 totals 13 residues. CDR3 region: CAWSVRGADTQYF. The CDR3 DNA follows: TGTGCCTGGAGTGTACGGGGGGCAGATACGCAGTATTTT.

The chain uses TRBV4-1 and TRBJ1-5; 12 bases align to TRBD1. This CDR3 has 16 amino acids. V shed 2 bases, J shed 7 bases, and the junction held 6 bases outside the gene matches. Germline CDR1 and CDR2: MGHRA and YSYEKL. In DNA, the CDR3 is TGCGCCAGCAGCCAAACTCCGGGACAGGGGGCACAGCCCCAGCATTTT. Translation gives CASSQTPGQGAQPQHF.

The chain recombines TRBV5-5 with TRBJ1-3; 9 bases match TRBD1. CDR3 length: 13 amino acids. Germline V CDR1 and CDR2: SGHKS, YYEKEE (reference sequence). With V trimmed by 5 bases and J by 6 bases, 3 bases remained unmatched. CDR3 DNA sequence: TGTGCCAGCAGGGGGACAGGGCTAAACACCATATATTTT. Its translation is CASRGTGLNTIYF.

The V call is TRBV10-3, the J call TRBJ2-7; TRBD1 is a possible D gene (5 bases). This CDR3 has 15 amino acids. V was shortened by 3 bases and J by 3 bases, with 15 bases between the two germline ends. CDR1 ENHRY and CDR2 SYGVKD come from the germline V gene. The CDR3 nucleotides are TGTGCCATCAGTGAAACTTCAGGGTCCCTCTACGAGCAGTACTTC. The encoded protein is CAISETSGSLYEQYF.

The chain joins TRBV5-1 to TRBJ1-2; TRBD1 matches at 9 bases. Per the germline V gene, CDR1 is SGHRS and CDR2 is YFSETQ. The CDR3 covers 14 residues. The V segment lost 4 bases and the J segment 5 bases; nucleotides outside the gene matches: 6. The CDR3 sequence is CASSGTGGRYGYTF. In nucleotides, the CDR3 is TGCGCCAGCAGCGGAACAGGGGGCCGGTATGGCTACACCTTC.

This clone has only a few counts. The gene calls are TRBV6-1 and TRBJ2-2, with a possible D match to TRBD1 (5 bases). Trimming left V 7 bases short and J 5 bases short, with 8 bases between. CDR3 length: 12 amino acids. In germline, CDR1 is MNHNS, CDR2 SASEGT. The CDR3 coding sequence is TGTGCCAGCACTAGACAGACCGGGGAGCTGTTTTTT. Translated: CASTRQTGELFF.

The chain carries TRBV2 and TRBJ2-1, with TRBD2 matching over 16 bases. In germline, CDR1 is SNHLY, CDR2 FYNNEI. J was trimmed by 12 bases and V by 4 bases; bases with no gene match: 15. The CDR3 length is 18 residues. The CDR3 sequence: CASSAPGTSGRAGLWQFF. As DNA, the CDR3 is TGTGCCAGCAGTGCCCCTGGGACTAGCGGGAGGGCGGGGTTGTGGCAGTTCTTC.

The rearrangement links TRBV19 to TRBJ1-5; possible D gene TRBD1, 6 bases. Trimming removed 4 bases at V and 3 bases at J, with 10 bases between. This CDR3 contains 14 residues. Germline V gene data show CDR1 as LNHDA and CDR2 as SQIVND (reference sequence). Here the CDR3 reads CASSKTGPNQPQHF. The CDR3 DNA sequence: TGTGCCAGTAGTAAAACAGGGCCCAATCAGCCCCAGCATTTT.

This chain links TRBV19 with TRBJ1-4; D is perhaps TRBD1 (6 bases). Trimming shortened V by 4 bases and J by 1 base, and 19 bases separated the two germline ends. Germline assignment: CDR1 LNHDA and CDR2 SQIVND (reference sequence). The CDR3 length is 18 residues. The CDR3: CASSTAWDTYETNEKLFF. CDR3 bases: TGTGCCAGTAGTACTGCGTGGGACACCTATGAAACTAATGAAAAACTGTTTTTT.

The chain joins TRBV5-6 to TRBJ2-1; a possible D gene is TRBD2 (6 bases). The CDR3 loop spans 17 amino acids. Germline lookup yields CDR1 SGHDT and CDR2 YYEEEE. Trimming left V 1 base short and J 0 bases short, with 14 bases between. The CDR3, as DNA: TGTGCCAGCAGCTTGCAAACTAGCACCAGCTCCTACAATGAGCAGTTCTTC. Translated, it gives CASSLQTSTSSYNEQFF.

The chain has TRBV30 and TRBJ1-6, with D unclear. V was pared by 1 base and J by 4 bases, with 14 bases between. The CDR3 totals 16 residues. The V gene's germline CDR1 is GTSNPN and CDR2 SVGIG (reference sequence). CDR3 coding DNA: TGTGCCTGGAGTGACGCGGGTACAAGGTATAATTCACCCCTCCACTTT. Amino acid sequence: CAWSDAGTRYNSPLHF.

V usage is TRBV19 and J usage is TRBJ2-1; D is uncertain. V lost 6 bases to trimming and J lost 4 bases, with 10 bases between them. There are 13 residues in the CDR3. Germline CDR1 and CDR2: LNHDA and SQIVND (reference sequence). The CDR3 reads CASRAPRYNEQFF. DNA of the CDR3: TGTGCCAGTAGAGCGCCCCGTTACAATGAGCAGTTCTTC.

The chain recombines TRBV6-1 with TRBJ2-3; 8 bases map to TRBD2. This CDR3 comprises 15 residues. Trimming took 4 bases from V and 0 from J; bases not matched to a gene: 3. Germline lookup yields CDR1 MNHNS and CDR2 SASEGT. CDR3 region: CASSATSVSTDTQYF. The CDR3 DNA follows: TGTGCCAGCAGTGCGACTAGCGTTAGCACAGATACGCAGTATTTT.

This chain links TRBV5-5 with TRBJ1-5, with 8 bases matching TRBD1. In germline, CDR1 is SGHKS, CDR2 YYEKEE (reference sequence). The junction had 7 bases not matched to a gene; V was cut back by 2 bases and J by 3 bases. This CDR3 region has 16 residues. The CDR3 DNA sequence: TGTGCCAGCAGCTTAATCGCGACAGGGGTCAATCAGCCCCAGCATTTT. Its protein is CASSLIATGVNQPQHF.

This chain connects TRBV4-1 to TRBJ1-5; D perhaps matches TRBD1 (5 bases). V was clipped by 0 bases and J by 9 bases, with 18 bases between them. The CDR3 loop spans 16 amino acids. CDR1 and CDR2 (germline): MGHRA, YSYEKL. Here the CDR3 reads CASSQEGGAGIRPQHF. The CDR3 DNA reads TGCGCCAGCAGCCAAGAAGGAGGGGCAGGGATCCGGCCCCAGCATTTT.